This TCR beta chain comes out of a study of blood T cell repertoires in COVID-19 (dated by TCRdb to about 2020). Context from the whole study: Samples from collaborators originated in the United States, Italy and Spain and spanned both the acute and convalescent phases of COVID-19. The prospective study material was composed of cDNA or gDNA derived from T cells, B-cell-depleted T cells, or PBMCs. Subjects who had been exposed to COVID-19, were actively infected with it, or had recovered from it provided the deeply sampled blood TCRbeta repertoires that made up the dataset. The repertoires were made available in a free public database intended to serve as a resource for research on the immune response to SARS-CoV-2. The samples were drawn from two sources: the first 160 participants of the ongoing ImmuneRACE study, and some 1,300 subjects contributed by 6 global collaborators. Sample metadata almost always included a de-identified subject ID, COVID-19 status, age in years and sex. HLA class I and class II types, where available, came from metadata supplied by the sample provider rather than from assay-based typing.

The immunoSEQ Assay, a bias-controlled multiplex PCR, was used to amplify TCRbeta CDR3 regions from genomic DNA. From the authors' description of their analysis: The number of nucleated cells in each sample was estimated by amplification of reference gene primers within the assay. To quantify the absolute abundance of each unique TCRbeta CDR3 rearrangement, sequence reads were collapsed and filtered. For each sample, productive Simpson clonality was calculated by taking the square root of Simpson's diversity index across productive rearrangements. Not all clones reach the TCRdb copy of this immuneACCESS table, which keeps in-frame sequences only. Checked studies attribute under half of the gap to unresolved V genes and leave the rest unexplained. D and trimming were read from the DNA, whereas the V and J calls and clone size are those reported in that table. This sample gives about 270,000 clones in total; more than 70% of them show up just once. The ten largest clones add up to approximately 5.5% of the sample.

The junction shows trimming of 6 bases on V and 10 bases on J, and the gene matches do not reach 14 bases of it. CDR1 and CDR2 are drawn from the germline V gene (reference sequence): LNHDA, SQIVND. CDR3 length: 15 amino acids, cysteine to phenylalanine. The sequence is cut down to CDR3 DNA, 45 bases in frame from base 1. In Seattle, one collaborating source enrolled patients while the infection was active and tracked those patients longitudinally over the course of disease. Whole blood was collected in K2EDTA tubes by collaborating institutions according to the institutions' own protocols. For TCRbeta analysis, collaborators shipped samples in one of three forms: frozen whole blood, isolated PBMCs, or DNA extracted from either of those sample types. The paper's findings and limits, for the study overall: How much clinical and demographic metadata was included differed by source and by participant, and the metadata was provided uncurated.

In regard to this clone: Its antigen target is currently unknown. No much larger clone exists at a distance of one base, and base qualities are not known.

The receptor comes from a woman at least 80 years old with COVID-19, enrolled during active disease. The V and J segments used are TRBV19 and TRBJ2-1, and 8 bases in between align with TRBD1. The specimen sequenced was peripheral blood. The DNA sequence is TGTGCCAGTAGACAAGCAGGGGGCCACTCAGGAGAGCAGTTCTTC. This yields the protein CASRQAGGHSGEQFF.